This entry lists 29 T cell receptor beta chains sequenced from one sample in a study of neurological immune-mediated disorders. TCRdb re-called the 5' RACE reads with MiXCR, one entry per CDR3 protein. The sample has about 90,000 distinct CDR3 sequences; over 10% are singletons. Noted time point: longitudinal time-point 2. Material: PBMCs. Source of these receptors: a female donor with HTLV-1-associated myelopathy (HAM/TSP).

In its sample, this clonotype was seen many times. The rearrangement links TRBV5-1 to TRBJ2-1; no firm D call. CDR3 length: 14 amino acids. Germline V gene data show CDR1 as SGHRS and CDR2 as YFSETQ. The V gene lost 4 bases and the J gene lost 3 bases, with 11 bases spanning the gap. CDR3 protein: CASSERHRYNEQFF. The DNA for the CDR3 is TGCGCCAGCAGCGAAAGACACCGCTACAATGAGCAGTTCTTC.

This clonotype was detected ten times or more. The chain uses TRBV28 and TRBJ2-3, with a tentative D call TRBD1 (7 bases). With 7 bases removed from V and 5 bases from J, the gap between germline ends came to 13 bases. Germline CDR1 reads MDHEN; CDR2 reads SYDVKM. There are 13 residues in the CDR3. The CDR3, as DNA: TGTGCCAGCAACAGGGGAGGCGGAGATACGCAGTATTTT. Translation gives CASNRGGGDTQYF. Filled out from reference TRBV28 and TRBJ2-3, the complete variable domain reads DVKVTQSSRYLVKRTGEKVFLECVQDMDHENMFWYRQDPGLGLRLIYFSYDVKMKEKGDIPEGYSVSREKKERFSLILESASTNQTSMYLCASNRGGGDTQYFGPGTRLTVL.

This clonotype has a count of ten or more. This rearrangement joins TRBV12-3 or TRBV12-4 to TRBJ1-6, with D hard to call. The V end was cut by 5 bases, the J end by 6 bases, with 8 bases between. The CDR3 sequence is 13 residues long. The CDR3 sequence is CASSRRINSPLHF. In DNA, the CDR3 is TGTGCCAGCAGTCGCAGGATTAATTCACCCCTCCACTTT.

In this sample, this clonotype turned up many times. The chain couples TRBV5-1 to TRBJ2-1; weak D call: TRBD2 (7 bases). Between the trimmed V and J ends, which lost 4 bases and 3 bases, there was a span of 17 bases. Germline values: CDR1 SGHRS, CDR2 YFSETQ. CDR3 length: 16 amino acids. The CDR3 spells CASSPRGGGFYNEQFF. Written as DNA, the CDR3 is TGCGCCAGCAGCCCCCGAGGCGGGGGCTTCTACAATGAGCAGTTCTTC.

This clonotype was counted many times. The chain has TRBV6-5 and TRBJ1-3; D might be TRBD1 (6 bases). V lost 0 bases, J lost 2 bases, and 11 bases lay in between. Germline assignment: CDR1 MNHEY and CDR2 SVGAGI. This CDR3 spans 16 amino acids. CDR3 DNA sequence: TGTGCCAGCAGTTACTCTAACAGGGTTGCTGGAAACACCATATATTTT. This sequence encodes CASSYSNRVAGNTIYF.

This clonotype was recorded many times. The chain is built from TRBV5-1 and TRBJ2-5; D possibly corresponds to TRBD2 (6 bases). This CDR3 comprises 15 residues. Germline V gene data show CDR1 as SGHRS and CDR2 as YFSETQ. V was clipped by 4 bases and J by 1 base, with 14 bases between them. CDR3 region: CASSVSGTVQETQYF. The CDR3 DNA sequence: TGCGCCAGCAGCGTATCCGGGACTGTCCAAGAGACCCAGTACTTC.

Details on this clonotype: This may come from a read error, since a much larger clone is one base off. The chain is built from TRBV15 and TRBJ2-7; TRBD1 might be the D (6 bases). CDR1 LNHNV and CDR2 YYDKDF come from the germline V gene (reference sequence). CDR3 length: 14 amino acids. CDR3 in DNA: TGTGCCACCAGCAGAGTAGGGGGAAACTACGAGCAGCACTTC. It is translated as CATSRVGGNYEQHF.

The rearrangement links TRBV5-1 to TRBJ2-7, with 14 bases matching TRBD2. The CDR3 has 15 residues. The V and J ends lost 2 bases and 3 bases, in that order; junction bases with no gene match: 1. Germline-derived CDR1 and CDR2 are SGHRS and YFSETQ. CDR3 sequence (DNA): TGCGCCAGCAGCTTCGGGACTAGCGGGGGCTACGAGCAGTACTTC. This translates into CASSFGTSGGYEQYF.

The table lists this clonotype with many counts. This chain joins TRBV3-1 and TRBJ2-7; D is ambiguous. This CDR3 region has 14 residues. Germline CDR1 and CDR2: LGHDT and YNNKEL (reference sequence). V lost 5 bases, J lost 5 bases, and 16 bases lay in between. In DNA form, the CDR3 reads TGTGCCAGCAGCGCGCCCGGGCTGAATCACGAGCAGTACTTC. It encodes CASSAPGLNHEQYF.

This clonotype was counted ten times or more. The rearrangement links TRBV7-8 to TRBJ2-1; D unclear. V was cut by 0 bases and J by 6 bases, with 6 bases left in between. The CDR3 has 13 amino acids. Germline V CDR1 and CDR2: SGHVS, FQNEAQ. As DNA, the CDR3 is TGTGCCAGCAGCTTAGCCGAGGTCAATGAGCAGTTCTTC. Its protein product is CASSLAEVNEQFF.

This clonotype has just a few counts. The V and J genes are TRBV18 and TRBJ2-7; 8 bases map to TRBD1. This CDR3 is built from 14 residues. V trimming: 6 bases; J trimming: 3 bases; junction bases outside the gene matches: 7. Germline CDR1 is KGHSH and CDR2 is LQKENI. CDR3 sequence reads: CASSYGQGGYEQYF. Here the CDR3 DNA reads TGTGCCAGCTCTTACGGACAGGGAGGCTACGAGCAGTACTTC.

As concerns this clonotype: Lacking the conserved final phenylalanine or tryptophan, this CDR3 likely reflects a read error. CDR3: CASSPRAAGTSYNEQFL. The CDR3 region has the DNA TGTGCCAGCTCACCACGGGCTGCGGGCACTTCCTACAATGAGCAGTTCTTA. The chain uses TRBV18 and TRBJ2-1, with a tentative D call TRBD2 (5 bases). Looked up from germline, CDR1 is KGHSH and CDR2 is LQKENI. The CDR3 length is 17 residues. V lost 1 base to trimming and J lost 1 base, with 14 bases between them.

The V gene is TRBV5-1, the J gene TRBJ2-7; possibly TRBD1 or TRBD2 for D (5 bases each). Deletions cut 3 bases from V and 2 bases from J, with 12 bases between. The germline CDR1 and CDR2 sequences are SGHRS and YFSETQ. This CDR3 is 14 amino acids long. The CDR3 is CASSWGTPAYEQYF. Here the CDR3 DNA reads TGCGCCAGCAGCTGGGGGACGCCAGCCTACGAGCAGTACTTC.

The CDR3 here is CASSVGPGTQETQYF. Here the CDR3 DNA reads TGTGCCAGCAGCGTTGGCCCGGGGACGCAAGAGACCCAGTACTTC. V gene TRBV9 combines with J gene TRBJ2-5; D is tentatively TRBD1 or TRBD2 (5 bases each). Germline lookup yields CDR1 SGDLS and CDR2 YYNGEE. With 2 bases removed from V and 2 bases from J, the gap between germline ends came to 13 bases. This CDR3 has 15 amino acids.

Ten or more counts support this clonotype. This chain connects TRBV5-1 to TRBJ1-1, with D tentatively TRBD1 (6 bases). Per germline, CDR1 SGHRS and CDR2 YFSETQ. Trimming pared 4 bases from V and 1 base from J, leaving 11 bases between. This CDR3 has 14 amino acids. This chain's CDR3 is CASSPRTENTEAFF. Written as DNA, the CDR3 is TGCGCCAGCAGCCCGAGGACAGAGAACACTGAAGCTTTCTTT.

This clonotype was counted ten times or more. Here the CDR3 reads CASSRGLWRETQYF. The CDR3 nucleotides read TGCGCCAGCAGCCGGGGTTTATGGCGAGAGACCCAGTACTTC. The genes are TRBV5-1 and TRBJ2-5; TRBD2 is a possible D gene (5 bases). CDR3 length equals 14 residues. The V end lost 4 bases, the J end lost 4 bases, and 14 bases lay between the germline ends. The germline V gene encodes CDR1 SGHRS and CDR2 YFSETQ.

In its sample, this clonotype was seen many times. The V and J genes are TRBV28 and TRBJ2-3; D call uncertain. The V end was cut by 6 bases, the J end by 0 bases, with 13 bases between. CDR1 is MDHEN, CDR2 SYDVKM, per germline. The CDR3 contains 15 residues. The CDR3 reads CASRRSHPSTDTQYF. In DNA form, the CDR3 reads TGTGCCAGCAGGAGAAGTCACCCTAGCACAGATACGCAGTATTTT.

This clonotype was seen many times. The chain combines TRBV6-5 with TRBJ1-4; D may be TRBD1 (5 bases). With 1 base removed from V and 8 bases from J, the gap between germline ends came to 20 bases. The CDR3 length is 17 residues. Germline CDR1 and CDR2: MNHEY and SVGAGI. DNA of the CDR3: TGTGCCAGCAGTTACTTCGGGACTAAAGTTTCCGGGGAAAAACTGTTTTTT. Amino acids: CASSYFGTKVSGEKLFF.

This clonotype came up many times. The chain uses TRBV9 and TRBJ2-3; D uncertain. The length of the CDR3 is 16 residues. Trimming left V 0 bases short and J 0 bases short, with 11 bases between. Per the germline V gene, CDR1 is SGDLS and CDR2 is YYNGEE. CDR3 protein: CASSVGGSPSTDTQYF. The CDR3 nucleotides read TGTGCCAGCAGCGTAGGCGGCAGTCCCAGCACAGATACGCAGTATTTT.

This clonotype was counted ten times or more. The chain is built from TRBV20-1 and TRBJ2-2, with TRBD1 identical over 7 bases. Germline loops: CDR1 DFQATT, CDR2 SNEGSKA (reference sequence). The V gene end was trimmed by 3 bases and the J gene end by 2 bases; junction bases not matched to a gene: 6. CDR3 size: 15 residues. CDR3 sequence (DNA): TGCAGTGCTAGGCCGGGACAGATAAACACCGGGGAGCTGTTTTTT. Encoded protein: CSARPGQINTGELFF.

Many counts were recorded for this clonotype. J is TRBJ1-3 and V is TRBV5-5; unclear D gene. CDR3 length equals 14 residues. CDR1 SGHKS and CDR2 YYEKEE come from the germline V gene (reference sequence). Trimming left V 0 bases short and J 4 bases short, with 8 bases between. CDR3 residues: CASSLETAGNTIYF. For the CDR3, the DNA is TGTGCCAGCAGCTTGGAGACGGCCGGAAACACCATATATTTT.

Ten or more counts support this clonotype. This chain links TRBV7-9 with TRBJ2-7; D gene unclear. This CDR3 has 15 amino acids. Trimming shortened V by 8 bases and J by 2 bases, and 19 bases separated the two germline ends. From germline, CDR1 is SEHNR and CDR2 FQNEAQ (reference sequence). The CDR3 sequence is CASGKGRDLAYEQYF. CDR3 in DNA: TGTGCCAGCGGTAAAGGACGAGACTTAGCCTACGAGCAGTACTTC.

This clonotype was observed at least ten times. This chain uses TRBV5-1 with TRBJ2-3, with D uncertain. V gave up 6 bases and J gave up 2 bases, with 10 bases separating them. This CDR3 contains 13 residues. From germline, CDR1 is SGHRS and CDR2 YFSETQ. The CDR3 protein is CASKRDDTDTQYF. As DNA, the CDR3 is TGCGCCAGCAAGAGAGACGACACAGATACGCAGTATTTT.

This clonotype was observed at least ten times. This chain joins TRBV5-1 and TRBJ2-2; unclear D gene. The CDR3 totals 14 residues. Germline CDR1 reads SGHRS; CDR2 reads YFSETQ. The V gene lost 1 base and the J gene lost 3 bases, with 7 bases spanning the gap. In DNA, the CDR3 is TGCGCCAGCAGCTTGAACACCGACACCGGGGAGCTGTTTTTT. Translated, it gives CASSLNTDTGELFF. Using reference TRBV5-1 and TRBJ2-2 for the parts outside the CDR3, the full variable domain is KAGVTQTPRYLIKTRGQQVTLSCSPISGHRSVSWYQQTPGQGLQFLFEYFSETQRNKGNFPGRFSGRQFSNSRSEMNVSTLELGDSALYLCASSLNTDTGELFFGEGSRLTVL.

This clonotype was recorded many times. The chain has TRBV5-1 and TRBJ2-1, with D tentatively TRBD1 (6 bases). Trimming removed 6 bases at V and 0 bases at J, with 10 bases between. CDR3 length: 14 residues. In germline, CDR1 is SGHRS, CDR2 YFSETQ. Written as DNA, the CDR3 is TGCGCCAGCAACCCACAGGGCTCCTACAATGAGCAGTTCTTC. Amino acids: CASNPQGSYNEQFF.

This clonotype showed up many times. The rearrangement links TRBV6-5 to TRBJ2-7, with D maybe TRBD1 (6 bases). The CDR3 runs to 15 residues. V lost 0 bases to trimming and J lost 2 bases, with 11 bases between them. Germline values: CDR1 MNHEY, CDR2 SVGAGI. CDR3 loop: CASSYSGTRPYEQYF. The DNA for the CDR3 is TGTGCCAGCAGTTACTCGGGGACACGGCCCTACGAGCAGTACTTC.

There are many counts of this clonotype. The gene calls are TRBV27 and TRBJ2-5, with 10 bases lining up with TRBD1. This CDR3 has 14 residues. Looked up from germline, CDR1 is MNHEY and CDR2 is SMNVEV (reference sequence). Trimming at V came to 4 bases and at J to 9 bases, leaving 8 bases not matched to a gene. CDR3 in DNA: TGTGCCAGCAGTTCCCCCGGGACAGGGGAAGCCCAGTACTTC. It encodes CASSSPGTGEAQYF.

In this sample, this clonotype turned up many times. This rearrangement joins TRBV3-1 to TRBJ2-4, with D hard to call. The CDR3 is made up of 17 amino acids. Germline lookup yields CDR1 LGHDT and CDR2 YNNKEL (reference sequence). Trimming stripped 0 bases from V and 0 bases from J, with 12 bases between. CDR3 sequence: CASSQDLFRQAKNIQYF. The CDR3, as DNA: TGTGCCAGCAGCCAAGATCTTTTCCGGCAAGCCAAAAACATTCAGTACTTC.

Many counts were recorded for this clonotype. CDR3 nucleotide sequence: TGCGCCAGCAGCTTGGAGTTTAACACTGAAGCTTTCTTT. Amino acid sequence: CASSLEFNTEAFF. V usage is TRBV5-1 and J usage is TRBJ1-1, with D unclear. Trimming removed 0 bases from V and 2 bases from J, with 5 bases in between. CDR3 length: 13 residues. Germline V gene lookup returns CDR1 SGHRS and CDR2 YFSETQ.